This T cell receptor (beta chain) was identified during a study of OX40 agonist ivuxolimab in advanced cancers. This clone occurred a few times. This CDR3 spans 14 amino acids. Germline CDR1 is SEHNR and CDR2 is FQNEAQ (reference sequence). With V trimmed by 1 base and J by 10 bases, 2 bases remained unmatched. Assay used: immunoSEQ multiplex PCR; TCRdb lists only in-frame clones, some missing. Of over 65,000 clones in the sample, roughly 80% were seen once. This chain connects TRBV7-9 to TRBJ1-6, with TRBD1 matching over 9 bases. This receptor was identified in an adult with an advanced solid tumor such as melanoma, head and neck, liver or kidney cancer. Sequencing was performed on CD4+ or CD8+ T cells sorted from blood, taken in a trial of the OX40 agonist ivuxolimab. The CDR3 reads CASSLGTGESPLHF. The CDR3 DNA sequence: TGTGCCAGCAGCTTAGGGACAGGGGAATCACCCCTCCACTTT.